Listed below are T cell receptor beta chains from one sample, sequenced in a study of T cells in Graves' hyperthyroidism and ophthalmopathy. MiXCR was run by TCRdb on the multiplex PCR reads, yielding one entry per CDR3 protein. The sample contains fewer than 350,000 distinct CDR3 sequences, approximately 18% of which appear only once. Material: blood. The origin of the receptors is a man aged 45 to 65 with Graves' ophthalmopathy. Each CDR3 is given with its conserved first and last residue. D genes are given only for firm matches. Expanded clones are given a class, and other clones once, few, many or no size at all.

few	-	TRBV28	TRBJ1-3	TGTGCCAGCAGTTCAGGGGCACTCTCTGGAAACACCATATATTTT	CASSSGALSGNTIYF
many	TRBD2	TRBV7-9	TRBJ2-2	TGTGCCAGCGAATCCGGGACTAGGGCCACCGGGGAGCTGTTTTTT	CASESGTRATGELFF
-	TRBD2	TRBV4-2	TRBJ2-7	TGTGCCAGCAGCCAGAGGACTAGCGACGAGCAGTACTTC	CASSQRTSDEQYF
-	-	TRBV7-9	TRBJ1-1	TGTGCCAGCAGCTTATATTCGGGATTAGGTGAAGCTTTCTTT	CASSLYSGLGEAFF
many	TRBD2	TRBV19	TRBJ2-1	TGTGCCAGTAGTATGACCCCTCGGACTAGCGGGACGCTATCCAACAATGAGCAGTTCTTC	CASSMTPRTSGTLSNNEQFF
few	-	TRBV9	TRBJ1-5	TGTGCCAGCAGCGTCGGAGTTGGGCCCCAGCATTTT	CASSVGVGPQHF
few	-	TRBV5-1	TRBJ2-1	TGCGCCAGCTACGAGCAGGGATCTGAGCAGTTCTTC	CASYEQGSEQFF
-	-	TRBV20-1	TRBJ2-3	TGCAGTGCCCAAAGTGGTCCAGATACGCAGTATTTT	CSAQSGPDTQYF
-	-	TRBV7-9	TRBJ2-2	TGTGCCAGCAGCCCGAGAGGGGGGAGAGAGACCGGGGAGCTGTTTTTT	CASSPRGGRETGELFF
-	-	TRBV29-1	TRBJ1-2	TGCAGCGTTGGGCAGGGGAATGGCTACACCTTC	CSVGQGNGYTF
-	TRBD1	TRBV3-1	TRBJ1-6	TGTGCCAGCAGCCCCCGGGACAGGGGTAATTCACCCCTCCACTTT	CASSPRDRGNSPLHF
many	TRBD1	TRBV5-1	TRBJ2-7	TGCGCCAGCAGCTTGGTCGTGGGACAGGCTATCTCTCCCTACGAGCAGTACTTC	CASSLVVGQAISPYEQYF
many	-	TRBV29-1	TRBJ2-3	TGCAGCGTGACCTACGACACAGATACGCAGTATTTT	CSVTYDTDTQYF
many	-	TRBV7-9	TRBJ2-5	TGTGCCAGCAGCCACCGGGATTTACAAGAGACCCAGTACTTC	CASSHRDLQETQYF
-	-	TRBV7-3	TRBJ2-1	TGTGCCAGCAGCTTGGCTTTACTCCCCAATGAGCAGTTCTTC	CASSLALLPNEQFF
-	-	TRBV4-2	TRBJ1-5	TGTGCCAGCAGCCAGGAGATGGGGGGAAGACAGCCCCAGCATTTT	CASSQEMGGRQPQHF
-	-	TRBV28	TRBJ1-5	TGTGCCATCGCAGGTTCGAGACAGCCCCAGCATTTT	CAIAGSRQPQHF
many	-	TRBV5-1	TRBJ1-1	TGCGCCAGCAGCTTGTACAGATTGGACACTGAAGCTTTCTTT	CASSLYRLDTEAFF
-	-	TRBV5-1	TRBJ1-2	TGTGCCAGCAGCTTAGCCTTGACAGATCTCGATGGCTACACCTTC	CASSLALTDLDGYTF
many	-	TRBV28	TRBJ2-3	TGTGCCAGCAGTCACACTTCCCTGGCAGATACGCAGTATTTT	CASSHTSLADTQYF
-	-	TRBV10-3	TRBJ2-5	TGTGCCATCAGTGAGTCGGGTGGCGGGTCCCAAGAGACCCAGTACTTC	CAISESGGGSQETQYF
-	-	TRBV7-9	TRBJ2-7	TGTGCCAGCAGCCCCCGCGGGGGCGCCTCCTACGAGCAGTACTTC	CASSPRGGASYEQYF
few	TRBD1	TRBV15	TRBJ1-6	TGTGCCACCAGCAGCCGGGACAGTAATTCACCCCTCCACTTT	CATSSRDSNSPLHF
few	TRBD2	TRBV3-1	TRBJ2-5	TGTGCCAGCAGCCGAAGAGGGGAGGGGTTGACGACCCAGTACTTC	CASSRRGEGLTTQYF
many	TRBD1	TRBV13	TRBJ2-1	TGTGCCAGCAGCCGTGACAGGGGAAAGGGAGGTGAGCAGTTCTTC	CASSRDRGKGGEQFF
many	-	TRBV5-1	TRBJ2-3	TGCGCCAGCAGCTTGGCCGGCGTTTCAAGGGATACGCAGTATTTT	CASSLAGVSRDTQYF
many	TRBD1	TRBV28	TRBJ1-6	TGTGCCAGCAGTCCCGGGACAGCGAATTCACCCCTCCACTTT	CASSPGTANSPLHF
-	-	TRBV6-1	TRBJ1-4	TGTGCCAGCAGCTCAGGGTGGGGTAATGAAAAACTGTTTTTT	CASSSGWGNEKLFF
many	-	TRBV7-8	TRBJ2-7	TGTGCCAGCAGCGGGGACGGGACGGGCCCTACCGAGCAGTACTTC	CASSGDGTGPTEQYF
few	-	TRBV5-1	TRBJ2-5	TGCGCCAGCAGCACGGGGCAGGGGTCAGGAGCAGGAGAGACCCAGTACTTC	CASSTGQGSGAGETQYF
-	TRBD1	TRBV13	TRBJ2-5	TGTGCCAGCCGCGGACAGGGGGATCGAGAGACCCAGTACTTC	CASRGQGDRETQYF
-	-	TRBV6-5	TRBJ1-5	TGTGCCAGCAGTTACCCAGAGAGGAATCAGCCCCAGCATTTT	CASSYPERNQPQHF
many	TRBD2	TRBV7-9	TRBJ2-1	TGTGCCAGCAGCTTAGGGATAGCGGGAGCAGTTGATGAGCAGTTCTTC	CASSLGIAGAVDEQFF
many	TRBD2	TRBV7-2	TRBJ2-1	TGTGCCAGCAGCTTAACTAGCGGGATATACAATGAGCAGTTCTTC	CASSLTSGIYNEQFF
few	TRBD1	TRBV10-3	TRBJ1-2	TGTGCCATCAGTGAGGACAGGGGGTATGGCTACACCTTC	CAISEDRGYGYTF
-	-	TRBV5-1	TRBJ2-1	TGCGCCAGCAGCCTTGGGTGGGGCTCCAATGAGCAGTTCTTC	CASSLGWGSNEQFF
-	-	TRBV19	TRBJ2-7	TGTGCCAGTAGTATCTCAAGGGGAGACGGCTACGAGCAGTACTTC	CASSISRGDGYEQYF
many	-	TRBV27	TRBJ2-3	TGTGCCAGCAGTATAGGAAGCAGGGGCTACACAGATACGCAGTATTTT	CASSIGSRGYTDTQYF
few	TRBD1	TRBV27	TRBJ1-5	TGTGCCAGCAGGAGGGGGCGCGGCAATCAGCCCCAGCATTTT	CASRRGRGNQPQHF
many	TRBD1	TRBV27	TRBJ2-7	TGTGCCAGCAGCACAAGGACAGGGTACGAGCAGTACTTC	CASSTRTGYEQYF
many	-	TRBV18	TRBJ2-5	TGTGCCAGCTCATCTCGTCCGGTTTTGGAGACCCAGTACTTC	CASSSRPVLETQYF
-	-	TRBV14	TRBJ1-6	TGTGCCAGCAGCCAAGAGGACGAGGCCAATTCACCCCTCCACTTT	CASSQEDEANSPLHF
-	-	TRBV6-1	TRBJ2-1	TGTGCCAGCAGTGCCGAAATTGGGGCAAACAATGAGCAGTTCTTC	CASSAEIGANNEQFF
many	-	TRBV3-1	TRBJ2-2	TGTGCCAGCAGCCAAGATCCCCTGGGCGGCTACGGCAACACCGGGGAGCTGTTTTTT	CASSQDPLGGYGNTGELFF
-	-	TRBV24-1	TRBJ2-2	TGTGCCACCAGTGATCCCAGGGGTCCCGGGGAGCTGTTTTTT	CATSDPRGPGELFF
-	-	TRBV6-1	TRBJ2-1	TGTGCCAGCAGCTACGACCAGGCGGGCCAGCAGTTCTTC	CASSYDQAGQQFF
-	-	TRBV9	TRBJ1-4	TGTGCCAGCAGCCCCCCCGGGGGGGGAAATGAAAAACTGTTTTTT	CASSPPGGGNEKLFF
few	-	TRBV9	TRBJ2-1	TGTGCCAGCAGCGTAGGAACGGCGGGACTGGTCAATGAGCAGTTCTTC	CASSVGTAGLVNEQFF
-	-	TRBV6-2/TRBV6-3	TRBJ2-7	TGTGCCAGCACCCACCCGCCTGGAAAGCACGAGCAGTACTTC	CASTHPPGKHEQYF
many	TRBD1	TRBV6-1	TRBJ2-6	TGTGCCAGCAGCCCCTTTCCGGGACAGGGTTCATCTGGGGCCAACGTCCTGACTTTC	CASSPFPGQGSSGANVLTF
many	TRBD1	TRBV30	TRBJ1-1	TGTGCCTGGTCCCTCAGCGGGACAGGTGGGGTGGGAGCTTTCTTT	CAWSLSGTGGVGAFF
few	-	TRBV6-1	TRBJ2-3	TGTGCCAGCAGCAACCGGCAGGCCTCAGCTAGCACAGATACGCAGTATTTT	CASSNRQASASTDTQYF
-	-	TRBV27	TRBJ1-6	TGTGCCAGCAGTTTACCTACCGCCAGGTCACCCCTCCACTTT	CASSLPTARSPLHF
-	TRBD2	TRBV6-5	TRBJ2-1	TGTGCCAGCAGTTACACCCAGGGACTAGCGGGAGCTCATGAGCAGTTCTTC	CASSYTQGLAGAHEQFF
-	-	TRBV18	TRBJ2-2	TGTGCCAGCTCAAACACAGGGCCGGCCAGCGCCGGGGAGCTGTTTTTT	CASSNTGPASAGELFF
few	-	TRBV6-1	TRBJ2-7	TGTGCCAGCAGTGGGGAGGGTGGGGGGCCCTACGAGCAGTACTTC	CASSGEGGGPYEQYF
-	-	TRBV9	TRBJ2-3	TGTGCCAGCAGCCCTCGCCAACAGGGTGCAGATACGCAGTATTTT	CASSPRQQGADTQYF